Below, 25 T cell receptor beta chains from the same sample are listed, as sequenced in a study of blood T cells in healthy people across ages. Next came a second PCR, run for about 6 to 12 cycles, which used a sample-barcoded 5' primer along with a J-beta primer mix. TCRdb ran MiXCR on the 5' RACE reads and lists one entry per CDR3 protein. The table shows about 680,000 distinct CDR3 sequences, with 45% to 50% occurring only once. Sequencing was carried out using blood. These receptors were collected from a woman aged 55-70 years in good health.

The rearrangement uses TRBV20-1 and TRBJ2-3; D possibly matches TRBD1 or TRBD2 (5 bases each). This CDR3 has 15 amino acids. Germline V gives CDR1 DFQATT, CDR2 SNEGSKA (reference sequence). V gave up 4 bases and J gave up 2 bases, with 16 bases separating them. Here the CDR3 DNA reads TGCAGTGCTACACGGGACGAGGGGATCACAGATACGCAGTATTTT. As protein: CSATRDEGITDTQYF.

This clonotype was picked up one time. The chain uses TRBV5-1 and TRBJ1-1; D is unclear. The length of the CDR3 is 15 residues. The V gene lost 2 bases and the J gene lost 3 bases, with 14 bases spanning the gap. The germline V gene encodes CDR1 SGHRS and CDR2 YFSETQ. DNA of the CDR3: TGCGCCAGCAGCTTAATGTCAAAAGGAGACACTGAAGCTTTCTTT. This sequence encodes CASSLMSKGDTEAFF. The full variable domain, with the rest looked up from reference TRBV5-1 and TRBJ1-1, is KAGVTQTPRYLIKTRGQQVTLSCSPISGHRSVSWYQQTPGQGLQFLFEYFSETQRNKGNFPGRFSGRQFSNSRSEMNVSTLELGDSALYLCASSLMSKGDTEAFFGQGTRLTVV.

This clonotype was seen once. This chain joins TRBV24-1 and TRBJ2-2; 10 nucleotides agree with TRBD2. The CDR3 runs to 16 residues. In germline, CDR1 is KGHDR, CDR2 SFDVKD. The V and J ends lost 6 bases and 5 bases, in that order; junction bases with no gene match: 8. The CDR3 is CATSLSSGSRTGELFF. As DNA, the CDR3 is TGTGCCACCAGTTTGTCTAGCGGGAGTCGGACCGGGGAGCTGTTTTTT.

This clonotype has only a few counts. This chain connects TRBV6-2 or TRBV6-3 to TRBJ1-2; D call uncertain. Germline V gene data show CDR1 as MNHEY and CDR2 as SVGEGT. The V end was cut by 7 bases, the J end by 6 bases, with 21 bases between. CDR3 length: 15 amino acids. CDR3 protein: CASNEGGGPRDGYTF. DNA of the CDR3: TGTGCCAGCAATGAGGGCGGAGGACCGCGTGATGGCTACACCTTC.

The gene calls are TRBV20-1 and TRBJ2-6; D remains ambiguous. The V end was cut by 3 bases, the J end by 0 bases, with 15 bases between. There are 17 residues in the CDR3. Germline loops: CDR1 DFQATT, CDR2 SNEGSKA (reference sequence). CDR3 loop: CSASRFVSVSGANVLTF. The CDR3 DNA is TGCAGTGCTAGTCGATTCGTTTCGGTCTCTGGGGCCAACGTCCTGACTTTC.

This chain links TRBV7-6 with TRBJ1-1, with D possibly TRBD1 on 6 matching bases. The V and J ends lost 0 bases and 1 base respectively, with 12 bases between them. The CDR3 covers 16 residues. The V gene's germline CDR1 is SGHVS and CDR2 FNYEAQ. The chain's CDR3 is CASSLAGARGNTEAFF. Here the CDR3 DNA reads TGTGCCAGCAGCTTAGCAGGCGCCAGGGGGAACACTGAAGCTTTCTTT.

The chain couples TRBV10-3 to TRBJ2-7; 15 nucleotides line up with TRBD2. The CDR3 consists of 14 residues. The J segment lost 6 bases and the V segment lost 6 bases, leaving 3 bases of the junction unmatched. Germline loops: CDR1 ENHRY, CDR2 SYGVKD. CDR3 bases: TGTGCCATCAGGCCGGGACTAGCGGGAGGCGAGCAGTACTTC. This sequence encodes CAIRPGLAGGEQYF.

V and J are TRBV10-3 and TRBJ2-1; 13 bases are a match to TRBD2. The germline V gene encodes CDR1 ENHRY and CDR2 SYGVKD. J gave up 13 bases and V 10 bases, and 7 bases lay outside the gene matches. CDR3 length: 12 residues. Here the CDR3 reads CASGTSGETQFF. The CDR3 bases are TGTGCCAGCGGGACTAGCGGGGAGACCCAGTTCTTC.

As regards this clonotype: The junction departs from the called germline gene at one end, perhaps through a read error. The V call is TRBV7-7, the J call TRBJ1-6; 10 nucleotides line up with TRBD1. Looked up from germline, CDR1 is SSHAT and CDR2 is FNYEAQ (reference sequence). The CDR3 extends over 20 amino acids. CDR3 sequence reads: CASTVIRSRMGQGISSPLHF. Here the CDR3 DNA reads TGTGCTAGCACTGTCATACGCAGCCGAATGGGACAGGGGATTAGTTCACCCCTCCACTTT.

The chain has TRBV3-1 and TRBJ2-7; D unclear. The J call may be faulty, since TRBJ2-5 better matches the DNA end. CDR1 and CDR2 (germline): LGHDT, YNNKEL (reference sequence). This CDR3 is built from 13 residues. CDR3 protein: CASSRRTGETQYF. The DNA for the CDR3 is TGTGCCAGCAGCCGGCGGACCGGGGAGACCCAGTACTTC.

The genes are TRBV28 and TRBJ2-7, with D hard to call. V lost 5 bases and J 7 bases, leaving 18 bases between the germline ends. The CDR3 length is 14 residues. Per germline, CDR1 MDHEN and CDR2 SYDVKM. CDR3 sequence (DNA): TGTGCCAGCAGTCCCCGACCCACTCGGCGGGAGCAGTACTTC. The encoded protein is CASSPRPTRREQYF.

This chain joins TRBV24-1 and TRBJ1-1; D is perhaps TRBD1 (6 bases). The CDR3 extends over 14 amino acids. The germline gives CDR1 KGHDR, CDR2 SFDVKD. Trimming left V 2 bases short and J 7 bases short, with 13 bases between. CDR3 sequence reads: CATSDSDRPGEAFF. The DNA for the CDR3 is TGTGCCACCAGTGATTCAGACAGGCCCGGTGAAGCTTTCTTT.

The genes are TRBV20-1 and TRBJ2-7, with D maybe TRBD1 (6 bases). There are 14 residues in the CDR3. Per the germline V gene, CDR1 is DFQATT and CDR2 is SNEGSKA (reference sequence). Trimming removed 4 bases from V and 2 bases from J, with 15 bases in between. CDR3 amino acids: CSAKRQSGAYEQYF. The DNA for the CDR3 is TGCAGTGCTAAACGACAGTCAGGGGCCTACGAGCAGTACTTC.

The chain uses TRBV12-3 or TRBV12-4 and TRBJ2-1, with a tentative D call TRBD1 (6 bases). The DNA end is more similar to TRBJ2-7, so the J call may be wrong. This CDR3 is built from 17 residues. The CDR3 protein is CASSRSGGARSYNEQYF. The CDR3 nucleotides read TGTGCCAGCAGCCGAAGTGGGGGCGCCCGCTCCTACAATGAGCAGTACTTC.

CDR3 residues: CSAPPGGWDKNIQYF. CDR3 nucleotide sequence: TGCAGTGCCCCCCCGGGTGGGTGGGACAAAAACATTCAGTACTTC. The chain is built from TRBV20-1 and TRBJ2-4; D gene ambiguous. This CDR3 is built from 15 residues. V was cut by 6 bases and J by 3 bases, with 18 bases left in between. Germline CDR1 DFQATT, CDR2 SNEGSKA (reference sequence).

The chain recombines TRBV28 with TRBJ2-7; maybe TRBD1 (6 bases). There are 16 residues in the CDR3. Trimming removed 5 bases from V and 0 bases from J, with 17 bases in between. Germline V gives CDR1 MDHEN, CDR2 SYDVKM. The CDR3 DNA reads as TGTGCCAGCAGTCTAGGGAAGGGGGACCGCTCCTACGAGCAGTACTTC. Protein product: CASSLGKGDRSYEQYF.

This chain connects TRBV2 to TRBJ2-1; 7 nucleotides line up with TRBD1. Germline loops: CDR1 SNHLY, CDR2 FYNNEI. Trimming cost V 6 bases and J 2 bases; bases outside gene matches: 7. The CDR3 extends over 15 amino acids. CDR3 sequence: CASRLQGIAYNEQFF. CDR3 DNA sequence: TGTGCCAGCAGATTACAGGGGATCGCCTACAATGAGCAGTTCTTC.

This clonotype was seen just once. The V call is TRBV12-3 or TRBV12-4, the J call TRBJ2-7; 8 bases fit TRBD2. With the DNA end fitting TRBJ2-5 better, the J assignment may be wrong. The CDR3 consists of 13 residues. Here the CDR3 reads CASTLRGGETQYF. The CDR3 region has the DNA TGTGCCAGCACCCTACGGGGGGGAGAGACCCAGTACTTC.

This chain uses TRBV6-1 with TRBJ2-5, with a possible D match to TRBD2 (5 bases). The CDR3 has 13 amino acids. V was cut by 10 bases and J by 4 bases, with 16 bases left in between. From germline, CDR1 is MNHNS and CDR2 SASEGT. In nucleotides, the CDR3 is TGTGCCACCTCGAGGGAAGGCCCAGAGACCCAGTACTTC. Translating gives CATSREGPETQYF.

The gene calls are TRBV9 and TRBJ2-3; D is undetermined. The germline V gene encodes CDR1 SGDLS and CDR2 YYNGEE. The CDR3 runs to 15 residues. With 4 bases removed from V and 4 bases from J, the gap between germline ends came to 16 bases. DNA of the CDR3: TGTGCCAGCAGCCTCCTAGGGTCCCCATCAGATACGCAGTATTTT. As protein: CASSLLGSPSDTQYF.

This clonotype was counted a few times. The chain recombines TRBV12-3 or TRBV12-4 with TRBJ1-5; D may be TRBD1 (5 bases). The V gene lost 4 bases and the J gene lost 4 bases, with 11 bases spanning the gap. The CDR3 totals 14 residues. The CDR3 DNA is TGTGCCAGCAGTTACCAGGGTCTAAATCAGCCCCAGCATTTT. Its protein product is CASSYQGLNQPQHF.

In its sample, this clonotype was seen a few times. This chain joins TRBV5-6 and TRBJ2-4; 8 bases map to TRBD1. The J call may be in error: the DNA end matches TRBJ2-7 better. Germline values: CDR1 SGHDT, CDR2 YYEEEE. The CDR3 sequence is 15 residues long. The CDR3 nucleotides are TGTGCCAGCAGCACCTTCGACAGGGGAAGGGACGAGCAGTACTTC. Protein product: CASSTFDRGRDEQYF.

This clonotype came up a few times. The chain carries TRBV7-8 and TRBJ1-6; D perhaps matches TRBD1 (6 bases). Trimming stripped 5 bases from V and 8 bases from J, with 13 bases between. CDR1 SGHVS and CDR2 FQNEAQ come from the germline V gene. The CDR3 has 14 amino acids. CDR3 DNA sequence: TGTGCCAGCAGCGCCCAGGGGAGAGATTCACCCCTCCACTTT. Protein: CASSAQGRDSPLHF.

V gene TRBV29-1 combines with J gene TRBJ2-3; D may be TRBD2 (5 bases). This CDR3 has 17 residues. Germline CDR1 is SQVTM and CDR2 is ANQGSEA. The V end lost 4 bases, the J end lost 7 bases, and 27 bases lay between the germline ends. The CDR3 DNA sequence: TGCAGCGTTGTGCAGTACAGCGGAGGAGGACCGATTAATACGCAGTATTTT. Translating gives CSVVQYSGGGPINTQYF.

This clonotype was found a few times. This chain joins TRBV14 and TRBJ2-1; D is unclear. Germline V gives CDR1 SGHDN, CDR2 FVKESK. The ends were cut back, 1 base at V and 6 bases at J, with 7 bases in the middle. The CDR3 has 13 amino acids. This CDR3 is CASSQGQINEQFF. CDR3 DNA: TGTGCCAGCAGCCAAGGGCAGATCAATGAGCAGTTCTTC.